Shown below are 32 T cell receptor beta chains from a single sample sequenced in a study of blood T cell repertoires in COVID-19 (dated by TCRdb to 2018 to 2021). Library method: the immunoSEQ multiplex PCR assay. What TCRdb holds here is the immuneACCESS table cut down to in-frame rearrangements. Part of the clones is not present; checked against another copy, under half of the missing clones reflect an unresolved V gene, and the others are unexplained. Within this sample are fewer than 350,000 clones, with around 85% of them counted one time only. Roughly 6.2% of the sample rests with the top ten. The sequenced material came from PBMCs or T cells enriched from blood (not recorded which). The receptors were gathered from a woman in her 40s who had recovered from COVID-19.

In its sample, this clone was seen once. V gene TRBV4-1 combines with J gene TRBJ2-5; 8 nucleotides agree with TRBD2. Germline trimming cut 5 bases from V and 4 bases from J; bases unmatched to any gene: 6. CDR1 is MGHRA, CDR2 YSYEKL, per germline. The CDR3 loop spans 14 amino acids. CDR3 nucleotides: TGCGCCAGCAGCTATACTAGCGGTCCAGAGACCCAGTACTTC. Protein: CASSYTSGPETQYF.

This clone was seen more than once but under ten times. The rearrangement links TRBV28 to TRBJ1-1, with a possible D match to TRBD1 (5 bases). CDR1 is MDHEN and CDR2 is SYDVKM in the germline V gene. V lost 5 bases and J 0 bases, leaving 16 bases between the germline ends. There are 16 residues in the CDR3. CDR3 amino acids: CASSPWGGHMNTEAFF. The CDR3 DNA follows: TGTGCCAGCAGTCCTTGGGGCGGACACATGAACACTGAAGCTTTCTTT.

The chain employs TRBV6-2 or TRBV6-3 and TRBJ2-1; 8 nucleotides agree with TRBD2. CDR1 MNHEY and CDR2 SVGEGT come from the germline V gene. The CDR3 consists of 14 residues. V shed 2 bases and J 9 bases; nucleotides not matched to a gene: 6. The chain's CDR3 is CASSYVVAGGEQFF. The CDR3 bases are TGTGCCAGCAGTTACGTCGTGGCGGGAGGTGAGCAGTTCTTC.

A word on this clone: Different DNA sequences within this sample yield the same CDR3. V and J are TRBV30 and TRBJ1-3, with 7 bases aligning to TRBD1. The germline CDR1 and CDR2 sequences are GTSNPN and SVGIG (reference sequence). There are 13 residues in the CDR3. Germline trimming cut 4 bases from V and 2 bases from J; bases unmatched to any gene: 2. The CDR3 DNA reads as TGTGCCTGGACAGGGGGAACTGGAAACACCATATATTTT. It yields the protein CAWTGGTGNTIYF.

This clone was seen only a few times. The J gene is TRBJ2-5, the V gene TRBV2, with D hard to call. CDR1 is SNHLY and CDR2 is FYNNEI in the germline V gene. V lost 7 bases and J 2 bases, leaving 26 bases between the germline ends. The CDR3 runs to 18 residues. The CDR3 DNA follows: TGTGCCAGCAAGCCGTTGATGGGTTTCCGACCAGGACAAGAGACCCAGTACTTC. Translated: CASKPLMGFRPGQETQYF.

The chain combines TRBV20-1 with TRBJ1-5; D uncertain. From germline, CDR1 is DFQATT and CDR2 SNEGSKA (reference sequence). Deletions cut 3 bases from V and 4 bases from J, with 16 bases between. The CDR3 runs to 15 residues. CDR3 amino acids: CSASTPSTPNQPQHF. Here the CDR3 DNA reads TGCAGTGCTAGTACCCCCTCGACACCGAATCAGCCCCAGCATTTT.

Note on this clone: The same CDR3 also results from other DNA sequences found in this sample. This rearrangement joins TRBV18 to TRBJ2-7; a weak D match, TRBD2 (6 bases). This CDR3 has 12 residues. The V gene lost 3 bases and the J gene lost 5 bases, with 8 bases spanning the gap. The germline CDR1 and CDR2 sequences are KGHSH and LQKENI. This CDR3 is CASSPRRDEQYF. The CDR3 coding sequence is TGTGCCAGCTCACCTAGGAGGGACGAGCAGTACTTC.

The chain combines TRBV5-1 with TRBJ2-5; 7 bases align to TRBD1. The CDR3 extends over 16 amino acids. After removal of 4 bases from V and 2 bases from J, the junction contained 11 bases not matched to a gene. In germline, CDR1 is SGHRS, CDR2 YFSETQ. CDR3 nucleotide sequence: TGCGCCAGCAGCCGCCCAGGGGGACAGTTACAAGAGACCCAGTACTTC. Its translation is CASSRPGGQLQETQYF.

The chain links TRBV28 to TRBJ2-1; D uncertain. Germline loops: CDR1 MDHEN, CDR2 SYDVKM. The CDR3 consists of 12 residues. Trimming removed 1 base at V and 8 bases at J, with 6 bases between. CDR3 sequence: CASSLLTDEQFF. CDR3 DNA sequence: TGTGCCAGCAGTTTATTAACGGATGAGCAGTTCTTC.

A single count supports this clone. The V call is TRBV4-3, the J call TRBJ1-4; a possible D gene is TRBD1 (6 bases). Trimming pared 1 base from V and 8 bases from J, leaving 11 bases between. The CDR3 runs to 14 residues. Per germline, CDR1 LGHNA and CDR2 YSLEER. CDR3 nucleotide sequence: TGCGCCAGCAGCCAAGGGGACATTGGAGAAAAACTGTTTTTT. Translating gives CASSQGDIGEKLFF.

This sequence joins TRBV7-8 and TRBJ1-4, with D uncertain. Germline CDR1 reads SGHVS; CDR2 reads FQNEAQ. Trimming removed 0 bases from V and 7 bases from J, with 12 bases in between. The CDR3 runs 15 residues. The CDR3 is CASSLALGGSEKLFF. In DNA, the CDR3 is TGTGCCAGCAGCTTAGCTCTCGGCGGGTCTGAAAAACTGTTTTTT.

V is TRBV7-9 and J is TRBJ1-1, with TRBD1 matching 7 bases. The germline gives CDR1 SEHNR, CDR2 FQNEAQ (reference sequence). The CDR3 length is 15 residues. J lost 0 bases, V lost 5 bases, and 6 bases had no gene match. CDR3 sequence reads: CASSPPGGLNTEAFF. The CDR3 coding sequence is TGTGCCAGCAGCCCCCCAGGGGGGCTGAACACTGAAGCTTTCTTT.

This rearrangement joins TRBV7-8 to TRBJ2-5; 7 bases are shared with TRBD2. CDR1 and CDR2 (germline): SGHVS, FQNEAQ. The CDR3 runs to 14 residues. Trimming cost V 2 bases and J 1 base; bases outside gene matches: 1. DNA for the CDR3: TGTGCCAGCAGCTTACCTAGCGGCCAAGAGACCCAGTACTTC. Its protein is CASSLPSGQETQYF.

The V call is TRBV7-9, the J call TRBJ2-1, with 8 bases fitting TRBD2. CDR3 length: 16 amino acids. CDR1 and CDR2 from the germline V gene are SEHNR and FQNEAQ (reference sequence). With V trimmed by 5 bases and J by 1 base, 7 bases remained unmatched. CDR3 in DNA: TGTGCCAGCAGCCGACGGGAGGGCCCTTCCTACAATGAGCAGTTCTTC. Its translation: CASSRREGPSYNEQFF.

This clone was detected only once. This chain connects TRBV28 to TRBJ2-3, with 9 bases matching TRBD2. V was clipped by 8 bases and J by 2 bases; unmatched bases: 8. Germline CDR1 reads MDHEN; CDR2 reads SYDVKM. The CDR3 consists of 15 residues. In nucleotides, the CDR3 is TGTGCCAGCCTCGATAGCGGGAGCCCCACAGATACGCAGTATTTT. Its translation: CASLDSGSPTDTQYF.

The chain links TRBV6-5 to TRBJ1-1; D is perhaps TRBD1 (5 bases). V was pared by 6 bases and J by 2 bases, with 13 bases between. Germline-derived CDR1 and CDR2 are MNHEY and SVGAGI. CDR3 length: 14 amino acids. The CDR3 DNA reads TGTGCCAGCAGGAGTGGGCAGGGTAACACTGAAGCTTTCTTT. Its protein is CASRSGQGNTEAFF.

The count of this clone is one. The CDR3 bases are TGTGCCAGCAGCCCCGTGTTCGGGAACCAAGAGACCCAGTACTTC. It specifies CASSPVFGNQETQYF. The chain recombines TRBV27 with TRBJ2-5; D is possibly TRBD2 (5 bases). This CDR3 is 15 amino acids long. V was cut by 6 bases and J by 0 bases, with 14 bases left in between. Germline V gene data show CDR1 as MNHEY and CDR2 as SMNVEV (reference sequence).

The rearrangement links TRBV9 to TRBJ2-7, with TRBD2 identical over 7 bases. Per the germline V gene, CDR1 is SGDLS and CDR2 is YYNGEE. V shed 4 bases, J shed 6 bases, and the junction held 7 bases outside the gene matches. The CDR3 covers 13 residues. CDR3 DNA: TGTGCCAGCAGCCCCCGGGAGGTTGGCGAGCAGTACTTC. This encodes CASSPREVGEQYF.

The chain couples TRBV15 to TRBJ2-7; TRBD1 agrees at 11 bases. In germline, CDR1 is LNHNV, CDR2 YYDKDF (reference sequence). The CDR3 runs to 13 residues. V shed 8 bases and J 2 bases; nucleotides not matched to a gene: 2. For the CDR3, the DNA is TGTGCCACCGCGGGACAGGGGGCCTACGAGCAGTACTTC. It yields the protein CATAGQGAYEQYF. The whole variable domain, filled in from reference TRBV15 and TRBJ2-7, reads DAMVIQNPRYQVTQFGKPVTLSCSQTLNHNVMYWYQQKSSQAPKLLFHYYDKDFNNEADTPDNFQSRRPNTSFCFLDIRSPGLGDTAMYLCATAGQGAYEQYFGPGTRLTVT.

The rearrangement uses TRBV10-2 and TRBJ2-1; the match to TRBD2 covers 15 bases. Germline values: CDR1 WSHSY, CDR2 SAAADI. The CDR3 covers 16 residues. V trimming: 3 bases; J trimming: 8 bases; junction bases outside the gene matches: 5. CDR3 protein: CASSESGTSGRYEQFF. DNA for the CDR3: TGCGCCAGCAGTGAATCCGGGACTAGCGGGAGGTATGAGCAGTTCTTC.

The V and J genes are TRBV7-2 and TRBJ1-2, with D unresolved. V gave up 1 base and J gave up 3 bases, with 9 bases separating them. This CDR3 region has 14 residues. Germline V gives CDR1 SGHTA, CDR2 FQGNSA. The CDR3 is CASSLGREDYGYTF. The CDR3 nucleotides are TGTGCCAGCAGCTTAGGGCGGGAAGACTATGGCTACACCTTC.

The V and J genes are TRBV28 and TRBJ2-3, with unresolved D. This CDR3 is 14 amino acids long. The V gene lost 1 base and the J gene lost 4 bases, with 9 bases spanning the gap. Looked up from germline, CDR1 is MDHEN and CDR2 is SYDVKM. This CDR3 reads CASSLLQRADTQYF. CDR3 nucleotide sequence: TGTGCCAGCAGTTTATTGCAACGGGCAGATACGCAGTATTTT.

V and J are TRBV7-9 and TRBJ1-4, with a possible D match to TRBD1 (6 bases). The CDR3 sequence is 13 residues long. V was pared by 6 bases and J by 5 bases, with 10 bases between. Germline CDR1 SEHNR, CDR2 FQNEAQ (reference sequence). CDR3 bases: TGTGCCAGCAGAGGGCAGGGGAATGAAAAACTGTTTTTT. Its translation: CASRGQGNEKLFF.

The chain has TRBV5-1 and TRBJ2-3; TRBD2 agrees at 13 bases. With V trimmed by 3 bases and J by 1 base, 8 bases remained unmatched. CDR1 is SGHRS and CDR2 is YFSETQ in the germline V gene. The CDR3 sequence is 18 residues long. CDR3 sequence (DNA): TGCGCCAGCAGCTATGGACTAGCGGGAGTAATTGGCACAGATACGCAGTATTTT. This translates into CASSYGLAGVIGTDTQYF.

The rearrangement links TRBV28 to TRBJ1-1; D remains unclear. V was clipped by 4 bases and J by 0 bases, with 3 bases between them. This CDR3 spans 12 amino acids. CDR1 MDHEN and CDR2 SYDVKM come from the germline V gene. The CDR3 DNA sequence: TGTGCCAGCAGTTCAATGAACACTGAAGCTTTCTTT. Amino acid sequence: CASSSMNTEAFF. The full variable domain, rest sourced from reference TRBV28 and TRBJ1-1, is DVKVTQSSRYLVKRTGEKVFLECVQDMDHENMFWYRQDPGLGLRLIYFSYDVKMKEKGDIPEGYSVSREKKERFSLILESASTNQTSMYLCASSSMNTEAFFGQGTRLTVV.

At least ten counts were recorded for this clone. V is TRBV7-9 and J is TRBJ2-2; possible D gene TRBD1, 5 bases. This CDR3 has 16 residues. V lost 2 bases and J 0 bases, leaving 10 bases between the germline ends. Germline CDR1 reads SEHNR; CDR2 reads FQNEAQ (reference sequence). CDR3 residues: CASSLNQGANTGELFF. CDR3 coding DNA: TGTGCCAGCAGCTTAAACCAGGGCGCGAACACCGGGGAGCTGTTTTTT.

The rearrangement links TRBV28 to TRBJ2-7, with a tentative D call TRBD2 (5 bases). Between the trimmed V and J ends, which lost 9 bases and 2 bases, there was a span of 11 bases. CDR1 and CDR2 (germline): MDHEN, SYDVKM. The CDR3 sequence is 12 residues long. As DNA, the CDR3 is TGTGCCAGTGGGATCGGGGCCTACGAGCAGTACTTC. Amino acid sequence: CASGIGAYEQYF.

The rearrangement joins TRBV24-1 to TRBJ1-6; maybe TRBD1 (6 bases). Between the trimmed V and J ends, which lost 5 bases and 7 bases, there was a span of 11 bases. Germline assignment: CDR1 KGHDR and CDR2 SFDVKD. The CDR3 has 14 residues. CDR3 nucleotide sequence: TGTGCCACCAGTGGGACAGAGGAGAATTCACCCCTCCACTTT. Protein product: CATSGTEENSPLHF.

The rearrangement joins TRBV18 to TRBJ2-1; 8 nucleotides match TRBD1. V lost 6 bases to trimming and J lost 2 bases; unmatched junction nucleotides: 3. Germline CDR1 is KGHSH and CDR2 is LQKENI. CDR3 length: 14 residues. CDR3 residues: CASSQGAAYNEQFF. The CDR3 DNA follows: TGTGCCAGCTCCCAGGGGGCAGCCTACAATGAGCAGTTCTTC.

The V call is TRBV5-1, the J call TRBJ1-3, with 10 bases matching TRBD1. The germline gives CDR1 SGHRS, CDR2 YFSETQ. This CDR3 has 18 amino acids. The junction had 6 bases not matched to a gene; V was cut back by 0 bases and J by 0 bases. The CDR3 DNA follows: TGCGCCAGCAGCTTGGGAGCCGGGACAGGGGTCTCTGGAAACACCATATATTTT. Amino acids: CASSLGAGTGVSGNTIYF.

The V call is TRBV19, the J call TRBJ1-2; 7 nucleotides agree with TRBD1. The CDR3 loop spans 14 amino acids. J was trimmed by 6 bases and V by 4 bases; bases with no gene match: 8. Germline CDR1 LNHDA, CDR2 SQIVND (reference sequence). CDR3 DNA: TGTGCCAGTAGTAGACAGGGAGATTGGGATGGCTACACCTTC. Residues: CASSRQGDWDGYTF.

Only one count was recorded for this clone. The CDR3 loop reads CASSSPRNEKLFF. CDR3 in DNA: TGTGCCAGCAGCTCCCCCCGTAATGAAAAACTGTTTTTT. This sequence joins TRBV7-6 and TRBJ1-4, with unresolved D. Germline values: CDR1 SGHVS, CDR2 FNYEAQ. V shed 4 bases and J shed 4 bases, with 7 bases lying between them. The CDR3 sequence is 13 residues long.